This TCR beta chain was observed in a study of blood T cell repertoires in COVID-19. Germline assignment: CDR1 SGHNT and CDR2 YENEEA. Trimming removed 5 bases from V and 4 bases from J; junction bases left unmatched: 8. This CDR3 has 16 amino acids. Original handling: Estimation of nucleated cell counts was performed using reference gene primer amplification. Some clones are missing from TCRdb's copy, which holds only in-frame ones; the method was immunoSEQ multiplex PCR. V, J and clone size reflect that table, while D and trimming were determined from the DNA. Among approximately 150,000 clones, over 85% were seen once, and the ten largest hold 15% to 20%.

The genes are TRBV11-3 and TRBJ2-1; 10 positions agree with TRBD2. The sample comprised peripheral blood. This clonotype was obtained from a man aged 55-75 years with active or convalescent COVID-19. The CDR3 nucleotides read TGTGCCAGCAGCCAGCTAGCGGGGGCAGATTACAATGAGCAGTTCTTC. This translates into CASSQLAGADYNEQFF.